Listed below are T cell receptor beta chains from one sample, sequenced in a study of identical twins. TCRdb re-analysed the 5' RACE reads in MiXCR, keeping a single row per CDR3 protein. The data hold around 570,000 distinct CDR3 sequences, with 9% to 10% observed a single time. These sequences were also reported in another study, on yellow fever vaccine responses in identical twins.

Material: PBMCs. These receptors all stem from a woman younger than 30 in good health. CDR3s include the opening cysteine and the closing phenylalanine or tryptophan. Fields, in order: D gene, V gene, clone size, J gene, CDR3 protein, CDR3 DNA. A D gene is named only where the DNA matches it firmly. Clone size is shown for a subset of rows, as once, few, many or a class of expanded clone.

d_gene: TRBD2; v_gene: TRBV4-3; abundance: few; j_gene: TRBJ2-2; CDR3aa: CASSHVLAGGDTGELFF; CDR3nt: TGCGCCAGCAGCCACGTACTAGCGGGAGGGGACACCGGGGAGCTGTTTTTT
d_gene: .; v_gene: TRBV3-1; abundance: many; j_gene: TRBJ1-1; CDR3aa: CASSHGGATRAFF; CDR3nt: TGTGCCAGCAGCCATGGGGGGGCGACGCGAGCTTTCTTT
d_gene: .; v_gene: TRBV11-2; abundance: few; j_gene: TRBJ2-7; CDR3aa: CASSLTYKSEQYF; CDR3nt: TGTGCCAGCAGCTTAACTTATAAGAGCGAGCAGTACTTC
d_gene: TRBD1; v_gene: TRBV7-9; abundance: many; j_gene: TRBJ2-1; CDR3aa: CASSSLTDREEFF; CDR3nt: TGTGCCAGCAGCTCCCTTACGGACAGGGAGGAGTTCTTC
d_gene: .; v_gene: TRBV7-2; abundance: many; j_gene: TRBJ2-7; CDR3aa: CASSPRGHGYEQYF; CDR3nt: TGTGCCAGCAGCCCGCGTGGGCACGGATACGAGCAGTACTTC
d_gene: TRBD2; v_gene: TRBV29-1; abundance: few; j_gene: TRBJ2-1; CDR3aa: CSVGSGKSHEQFF; CDR3nt: TGCAGCGTTGGTAGCGGGAAATCCCATGAGCAGTTCTTC
d_gene: TRBD1; v_gene: TRBV25-1; abundance: few; j_gene: TRBJ2-2; CDR3aa: CASSEDRGYTGELFF; CDR3nt: TGTGCCAGCAGTGAAGACAGGGGATACACCGGGGAGCTGTTTTTT
d_gene: TRBD2; v_gene: TRBV6-5; abundance: .; j_gene: TRBJ2-5; CDR3aa: CASSYSSSGGFIDF; CDR3nt: TGTGCCAGCAGTTACTCGTCTAGCGGCGGGTTTATCGACTTC
d_gene: TRBD1; v_gene: TRBV12-3/TRBV12-4; abundance: few; j_gene: TRBJ1-2; CDR3aa: CASSLWDRGPNYGYTF; CDR3nt: TGTGCCAGCAGTTTATGGGACAGGGGACCTAACTATGGCTACACCTTC
d_gene: .; v_gene: TRBV18; abundance: few; j_gene: TRBJ2-6; CDR3aa: CASSSTEGPNVGGANVLTF; CDR3nt: TGTGCCAGCTCAAGCACGGAGGGCCCGAATGTTGGTGGGGCCAACGTCCTGACTTTC
d_gene: TRBD2; v_gene: TRBV29-1; abundance: .; j_gene: TRBJ2-7; CDR3aa: CSVDGGAYEQYF; CDR3nt: TGCAGCGTTGATGGGGGGGCCTACGAGCAGTACTTC
d_gene: .; v_gene: TRBV7-2; abundance: many; j_gene: TRBJ2-3; CDR3aa: CASSLASADTQYF; CDR3nt: TGTGCCAGCAGCTTAGCTTCCGCAGATACGCAGTATTTT
d_gene: .; v_gene: TRBV6-5; abundance: few; j_gene: TRBJ1-6; CDR3aa: CASSYSNRLNSPLHF; CDR3nt: TGTGCCAGCAGTTACTCGAACAGGCTTAATTCACCCCTCCACTTT
d_gene: .; v_gene: TRBV2; abundance: .; j_gene: TRBJ2-2; CDR3aa: CASSDTRGSGELFF; CDR3nt: TGTGCCAGCAGTGATACCAGGGGATCCGGGGAGCTGTTTTTT
d_gene: .; v_gene: TRBV29-1; abundance: once; j_gene: TRBJ2-3; CDR3aa: CSVERSGVGTDTQYF; CDR3nt: TGCAGCGTTGAACGATCAGGGGTCGGCACAGATACGCAGTATTTT
d_gene: TRBD1; v_gene: TRBV5-1; abundance: .; j_gene: TRBJ2-5; CDR3aa: CASSSGDRGLETQYF; CDR3nt: TGCGCCAGCAGCTCCGGGGACAGGGGATTAGAGACCCAGTACTTC
d_gene: .; v_gene: TRBV20-1; abundance: few; j_gene: TRBJ2-5; CDR3aa: CSALYGLALSGETQYF; CDR3nt: TGCAGTGCCCTCTACGGGCTAGCTCTCAGCGGGGAGACCCAGTACTTC
d_gene: .; v_gene: TRBV7-2; abundance: many; j_gene: TRBJ1-1; CDR3aa: CASSQFWGEIEAFF; CDR3nt: TGTGCCAGCAGCCAATTTTGGGGTGAAATTGAAGCTTTCTTT
d_gene: TRBD1; v_gene: TRBV9; abundance: .; j_gene: TRBJ2-7; CDR3aa: CASSVGTAAFEQYF; CDR3nt: TGTGCCAGCAGCGTTGGGACAGCGGCCTTCGAGCAGTACTTC
d_gene: .; v_gene: TRBV20-1; abundance: many; j_gene: TRBJ2-6; CDR3aa: CSATGGAGANVLTF; CDR3nt: TGCAGTGCTACAGGAGGTGCTGGGGCCAACGTCCTGACTTTC
d_gene: .; v_gene: TRBV18; abundance: many; j_gene: TRBJ2-2; CDR3aa: CASRAGRLNTGELFF; CDR3nt: TGTGCCAGCCGAGCCGGACGTTTGAACACCGGGGAGCTGTTTTTT
d_gene: .; v_gene: TRBV29-1; abundance: .; j_gene: TRBJ2-5; CDR3aa: CSGGRGPQETQYF; CDR3nt: TGCAGCGGGGGCAGGGGCCCCCAAGAGACCCAGTACTTC
d_gene: .; v_gene: TRBV9; abundance: few; j_gene: TRBJ2-6; CDR3aa: CASSVNSGANVLTF; CDR3nt: TGTGCCAGCAGCGTAAACTCTGGGGCCAACGTCCTGACTTTC
d_gene: .; v_gene: TRBV12-3/TRBV12-4; abundance: few; j_gene: TRBJ2-7; CDR3aa: CASRGGRYEQYF; CDR3nt: TGTGCCAGCAGAGGAGGGCGTTACGAGCAGTACTTC
d_gene: .; v_gene: TRBV5-5; abundance: few; j_gene: TRBJ1-1; CDR3aa: CASSSTQGSWTEAFF; CDR3nt: TGTGCCAGCAGCAGCACACAGGGATCGTGGACTGAAGCTTTCTTT
d_gene: .; v_gene: TRBV10-3; abundance: .; j_gene: TRBJ2-3; CDR3aa: CAIGGLEDTQYF; CDR3nt: TGTGCCATCGGGGGGCTAGAAGATACGCAGTATTTT
d_gene: TRBD2; v_gene: TRBV7-6; abundance: few; j_gene: TRBJ2-5; CDR3aa: CASSSGSGRAGETQYF; CDR3nt: TGTGCCAGCAGCTCCGGAAGCGGGAGGGCCGGAGAGACCCAGTACTTC
d_gene: .; v_gene: TRBV7-8; abundance: many; j_gene: TRBJ2-7; CDR3aa: CASSTDYYEQYF; CDR3nt: TGTGCCAGCAGCACGGACTATTACGAGCAGTACTTC
d_gene: TRBD1; v_gene: TRBV29-1; abundance: many; j_gene: TRBJ1-2; CDR3aa: CSVRQGAVQGYTF; CDR3nt: TGCAGCGTTAGACAGGGGGCAGTTCAGGGCTACACCTTC